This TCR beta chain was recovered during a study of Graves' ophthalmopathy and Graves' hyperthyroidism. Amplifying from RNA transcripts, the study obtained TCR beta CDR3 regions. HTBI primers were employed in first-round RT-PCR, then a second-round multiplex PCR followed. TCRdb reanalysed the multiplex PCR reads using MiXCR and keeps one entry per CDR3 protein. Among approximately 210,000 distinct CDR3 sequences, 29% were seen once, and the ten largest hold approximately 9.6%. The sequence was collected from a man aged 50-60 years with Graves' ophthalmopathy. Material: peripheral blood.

CDR3 protein: CASGLDRSSWNTIYF. The CDR3 nucleotides are TGTGCTAGTGGCCTGGACAGGTCGAGTTGGAACACCATATATTTT. This chain uses TRBV12-5 with TRBJ1-3; 7 bases agree with TRBD1. CDR3 length: 15 amino acids. Per the germline V gene, CDR1 is LGHNT and CDR2 is FRNRAP. J gave up 7 bases and V 6 bases, and 12 bases lay outside the gene matches.